Listed below are T cell receptor beta chains from one sample, sequenced in a study of OX40 agonist ivuxolimab in advanced cancers. Here immunoSEQ multiplex PCR was the method, and the copy in TCRdb shows in-frame clones only, minus some. Among more than 75,000 clones, around 80% were seen once, and the ten largest hold 6.6%. Specimen: CD4+ or CD8+ T cells sorted from blood, collected in a trial of the OX40 agonist ivuxolimab. The receptors originated from an adult with an advanced solid tumor such as melanoma, head and neck, liver or kidney cancer. Each CDR3 is given with its conserved first and last residue. A D gene is named only where the DNA matches it firmly. Clone size is shown for a subset of rows, as once, few, many or a class of expanded clone.

v_call: TRBV19
j_call: TRBJ2-3
d_call: TRBD1
clone_size: .
cdr3_aa: CASTPGTGLPDTQYF
cdr3_nt: TGTGCCAGTACCCCCGGGACAGGGCTCCCAGATACGCAGTATTTT

v_call: TRBV7-9
j_call: TRBJ1-1
d_call: .
clone_size: .
cdr3_aa: CASSLGSQVNTEAFF
cdr3_nt: TGTGCCAGCAGCTTAGGGTCTCAGGTGAACACTGAAGCTTTCTTT

v_call: TRBV7-2
j_call: TRBJ2-3
d_call: .
clone_size: .
cdr3_aa: CASSLVGAVGDTQYF
cdr3_nt: TGTGCCAGCAGCTTAGTGGGGGCGGTGGGCGATACGCAGTATTTT

v_call: TRBV2
j_call: TRBJ2-1
d_call: TRBD2
clone_size: .
cdr3_aa: CASSPYLAGAFNEQFF
cdr3_nt: TGTGCCAGCAGTCCATACTTAGCGGGGGCCTTCAATGAGCAGTTCTTC

v_call: TRBV5-6
j_call: TRBJ1-6
d_call: .
clone_size: .
cdr3_aa: CASSPGPLSSYNSPLHF
cdr3_nt: TGTGCCAGCAGCCCTGGACCGCTGAGCTCCTATAATTCACCCCTCCACTTT

v_call: TRBV30
j_call: TRBJ2-5
d_call: .
clone_size: .
cdr3_aa: CAWSVLGETQYF
cdr3_nt: TGTGCCTGGAGTGTACTTGGAGAGACCCAGTACTTC

v_call: TRBV5-6
j_call: TRBJ1-5
d_call: .
clone_size: .
cdr3_aa: CASSSDSLNQPQHF
cdr3_nt: TGTGCCAGCAGCTCGGACAGCCTAAATCAGCCCCAGCATTTT

v_call: TRBV20-1
j_call: TRBJ1-2
d_call: TRBD1
clone_size: .
cdr3_aa: CSVRDREGYTF
cdr3_nt: TGCAGTGTCCGCGACAGGGAGGGCTACACCTTC

v_call: TRBV28
j_call: TRBJ2-7
d_call: .
clone_size: .
cdr3_aa: CASSLDRVISYEQYF
cdr3_nt: TGTGCCAGCAGTTTAGATAGGGTAATCTCCTACGAGCAGTACTTC

v_call: TRBV30
j_call: TRBJ2-1
d_call: .
clone_size: .
cdr3_aa: CAWASGRYNEQFF
cdr3_nt: TGTGCCTGGGCGAGCGGCAGATACAATGAGCAGTTCTTC

v_call: TRBV27
j_call: TRBJ1-2
d_call: TRBD1
clone_size: once
cdr3_aa: CASSFRLGTGGYTF
cdr3_nt: TGTGCCAGCAGTTTCAGGTTAGGGACAGGGGGCTACACCTTC

v_call: TRBV19
j_call: TRBJ1-5
d_call: .
clone_size: once
cdr3_aa: CASSIGWQPQHF
cdr3_nt: TGTGCCAGTAGTATAGGGTGGCAGCCCCAGCATTTT

v_call: TRBV7-2
j_call: TRBJ1-1
d_call: TRBD1
clone_size: .
cdr3_aa: CASSSSGQANTEAFF
cdr3_nt: TGTGCCAGCAGCTCCTCGGGACAGGCAAACACTGAAGCTTTCTTT

v_call: TRBV6-5
j_call: TRBJ1-2
d_call: .
clone_size: .
cdr3_aa: CASSQLTWDYGYTF
cdr3_nt: TGTGCCAGCAGTCAACTGACATGGGACTATGGCTACACCTTC

v_call: TRBV5-1
j_call: TRBJ1-1
d_call: TRBD1
clone_size: once
cdr3_aa: CASSLEGASTEAFF
cdr3_nt: TGCGCCAGCAGCTTGGAGGGGGCGAGCACTGAAGCTTTCTTT

v_call: TRBV5-4
j_call: TRBJ2-1
d_call: TRBD2
clone_size: .
cdr3_aa: CASSRGGAHNEQFF
cdr3_nt: TGTGCCAGCAGCCGGGGGGGAGCTCACAATGAGCAGTTCTTC

v_call: TRBV7-9
j_call: TRBJ1-1
d_call: .
clone_size: .
cdr3_aa: CASSLERMLVNTEAFF
cdr3_nt: TGTGCCAGCAGCTTAGAAAGGATGCTTGTGAACACTGAAGCTTTCTTT

v_call: TRBV4-1
j_call: TRBJ2-1
d_call: TRBD2
clone_size: .
cdr3_aa: CASSHPSGGDPYNEQFF
cdr3_nt: TGCGCCAGCAGCCACCCTAGCGGGGGGGACCCGTACAATGAGCAGTTCTTC

v_call: TRBV4-3
j_call: TRBJ2-1
d_call: TRBD1
clone_size: .
cdr3_aa: CASSSDRVTYNEQFF
cdr3_nt: TGCGCCAGCAGCTCCGACAGGGTAACATACAATGAGCAGTTCTTC

v_call: TRBV28
j_call: TRBJ2-2
d_call: TRBD1
clone_size: .
cdr3_aa: CASKGAGSVGELFF
cdr3_nt: TGTGCCAGCAAGGGGGCAGGTTCCGTTGGGGAGCTGTTTTTT

v_call: TRBV5-1
j_call: TRBJ2-1
d_call: TRBD1
clone_size: once
cdr3_aa: CASSSPGQGVNEQFF
cdr3_nt: TGCGCCAGCAGCTCCCCGGGACAGGGAGTCAATGAGCAGTTCTTC

v_call: TRBV11-3
j_call: TRBJ2-1
d_call: TRBD2
clone_size: .
cdr3_aa: CASSLRGTSASFSNEQFF
cdr3_nt: TGTGCCAGCAGCTTGAGGGGGACTAGCGCCTCTTTTTCCAATGAGCAGTTCTTC

v_call: TRBV7-2
j_call: TRBJ2-7
d_call: TRBD1
clone_size: few
cdr3_aa: CASSPQGQGNLEQYF
cdr3_nt: TGTGCCAGCAGCCCGCAGGGACAGGGTAATCTCGAGCAGTACTTC

v_call: TRBV28
j_call: TRBJ2-3
d_call: .
clone_size: .
cdr3_aa: CASSHGAGLSGTDTQYF
cdr3_nt: TGTGCCAGCAGCCACGGGGCAGGGTTGAGCGGCACAGATACGCAGTATTTT

v_call: TRBV10-3
j_call: TRBJ2-3
d_call: TRBD2
clone_size: few
cdr3_aa: CAISESATSGGDTDTQYF
cdr3_nt: TGTGCCATCAGTGAGTCGGCGACTAGCGGGGGAGACACAGATACGCAGTATTTT

v_call: TRBV11-3
j_call: TRBJ2-5
d_call: TRBD2
clone_size: .
cdr3_aa: CASSLTSGTQETQYF
cdr3_nt: TGTGCCAGCAGCTTGACTAGCGGGACCCAAGAGACCCAGTACTTC

v_call: TRBV5-1
j_call: TRBJ2-1
d_call: .
clone_size: .
cdr3_aa: CASSPQAPGDEQFF
cdr3_nt: TGCGCCAGCAGCCCCCAGGCGCCTGGAGATGAGCAGTTCTTC

v_call: TRBV5-1
j_call: TRBJ2-7
d_call: TRBD1
clone_size: .
cdr3_aa: CASSSGTGEYEQYF
cdr3_nt: TGCGCCAGCAGCTCCGGGACAGGGGAGTACGAGCAGTACTTC

v_call: TRBV4-3
j_call: TRBJ2-5
d_call: .
clone_size: once
cdr3_aa: CASSQDRGPQETQYF
cdr3_nt: TGCGCCAGCAGCCAAGACAGAGGACCTCAAGAGACCCAGTACTTC

v_call: TRBV14
j_call: TRBJ2-3
d_call: TRBD1
clone_size: .
cdr3_aa: CASSRDRGTDTQYF
cdr3_nt: TGTGCCAGCAGTCGGGACAGGGGGACAGATACGCAGTATTTT

v_call: TRBV29-1
j_call: TRBJ2-3
d_call: .
clone_size: few
cdr3_aa: CSVGKGAHSTDTQYF
cdr3_nt: TGCAGCGTTGGGAAGGGAGCGCACAGCACAGATACGCAGTATTTT

v_call: TRBV6-5
j_call: TRBJ1-1
d_call: TRBD1
clone_size: .
cdr3_aa: CASSKRFTGDTEAFF
cdr3_nt: TGTGCCAGCAGCAAAAGATTTACAGGGGATACTGAAGCTTTCTTT

v_call: TRBV6-6
j_call: TRBJ2-7
d_call: TRBD1
clone_size: .
cdr3_aa: CASSRTQGAVSNEQYF
cdr3_nt: TGTGCCAGCAGCCGCACACAGGGGGCTGTTAGCAACGAGCAGTACTTC